This TCR beta chain was obtained from a study of OX40 agonist ivuxolimab in advanced cancers. V was shortened by 5 bases and J by 4 bases, with 16 bases between the two germline ends. From germline, CDR1 is MNHEY and CDR2 SVGAGI. The CDR3 consists of 15 residues. Prior autoimmune disease or systemic immunosuppression barred patients. This table comes from immunoSEQ multiplex PCR, and its TCRdb copy is limited to in-frame clones, with some not included. The sample has around 37,000 clones; 83% are singletons. The chain joins TRBV6-5 to TRBJ2-3; D gene unclear. The sample in question was CD4+ or CD8+ T cells sorted from blood, obtained in a trial of the OX40 agonist ivuxolimab. The receptor was derived from an adult with an advanced solid tumor such as melanoma, head and neck, liver or kidney cancer. The CDR3 nucleotides read TGTGCCAGCAGTACGGGCTCGCGGAGCTCAGATACGCAGTATTTT. Translating it yields CASSTGSRSSDTQYF.